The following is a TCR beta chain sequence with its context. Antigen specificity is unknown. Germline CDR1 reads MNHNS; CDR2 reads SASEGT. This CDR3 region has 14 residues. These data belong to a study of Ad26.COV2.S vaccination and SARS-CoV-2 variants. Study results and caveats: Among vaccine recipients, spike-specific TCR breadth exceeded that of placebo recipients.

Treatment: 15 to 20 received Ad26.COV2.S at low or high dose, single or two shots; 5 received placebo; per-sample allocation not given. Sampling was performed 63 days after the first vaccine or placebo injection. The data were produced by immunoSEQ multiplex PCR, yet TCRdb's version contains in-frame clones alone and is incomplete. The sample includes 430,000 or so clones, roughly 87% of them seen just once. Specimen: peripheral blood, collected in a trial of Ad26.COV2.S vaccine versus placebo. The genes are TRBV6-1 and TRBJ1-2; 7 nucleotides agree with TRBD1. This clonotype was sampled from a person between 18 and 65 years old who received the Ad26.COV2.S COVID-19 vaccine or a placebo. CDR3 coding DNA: TGTGCTACCCAAGGGGGCTTTTATAGCTATGGCTACACCTTC. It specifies CATQGGFYSYGYTF.